This T cell receptor (beta chain) was obtained from a study of shared clonotypes between healthy human individuals. Study at large: Serving as donors were two women and three men, whose ages spanned 18 to 49.

Sequenced by immunoSEQ multiplex PCR; TCRdb stores in-frame clones only, minus some. The table shows fewer than 600,000 clones, with more than 75% occurring only once. Donors, healthy HIV-negative adults, lacked recent acute infections or vaccinations. Notes on the study in general: With few donors, the genetic and exposure-history diversity represented was limited.

Worth noting for this clone: Its specificity is unknown.

This TCR was sampled from a woman aged 40 to 50 in good health. Some clones in this sample may be carry-over from other donors' samples. Material for sequencing was PBMCs.

DNA for the CDR3: TGTGCCACCAGCGGGGGGTATAATTCACCCCTCCACTTT. It is translated as CATSGGYNSPLHF. The chain joins TRBV15 to TRBJ1-6, with D possibly matching TRBD1 (5 bases). The germline V gene has CDR1 LNHNV and CDR2 YYDKDF (reference sequence). The length of the CDR3 is 13 residues. V was trimmed by 5 bases and J by 4 bases, leaving 6 bases between them.